This TCR beta chain came from a study of cytomegalovirus exposure and HLA in healthy donors. Study-level points and caveats: The study designated 150 to 200 TCR beta chains cytomegalovirus-associated. It was reported that TCR beta sequences correctly inferred the HLA-A and HLA-B alleles for most subjects. Rates of TCR association differed by HLA locus in a later analysis, with DRB1 highest and HLA-C lowest. Reports indicated that the classifier achieved high specificity and sensitivity in diagnosing cytomegalovirus status.

A word on this clone: Its antigen is undetermined.

The PCR ran on 60 Vbeta and 13 Jbeta primers. Sequencing was performed with immunoSEQ multiplex PCR; in TCRdb, only in-frame clones are kept and a portion is missing. The sample contains under 150,000 clones, around 78% of which appear only once. Source material: PBMCs. This clonotype was obtained from a woman in her thirties or forties in good health and CMV-seropositive.

The CDR3, as DNA: TGTGCCAGCAGCGGCCAGGGGGCGACCGGGGAGCTGTTTTTT. Its protein is CASSGQGATGELFF. V gene TRBV9 combines with J gene TRBJ2-2; 8 bases map to TRBD1. With V trimmed by 3 bases and J by 5 bases, 3 bases remained unmatched. This CDR3 has 14 amino acids. Germline CDR1 reads SGDLS; CDR2 reads YYNGEE.